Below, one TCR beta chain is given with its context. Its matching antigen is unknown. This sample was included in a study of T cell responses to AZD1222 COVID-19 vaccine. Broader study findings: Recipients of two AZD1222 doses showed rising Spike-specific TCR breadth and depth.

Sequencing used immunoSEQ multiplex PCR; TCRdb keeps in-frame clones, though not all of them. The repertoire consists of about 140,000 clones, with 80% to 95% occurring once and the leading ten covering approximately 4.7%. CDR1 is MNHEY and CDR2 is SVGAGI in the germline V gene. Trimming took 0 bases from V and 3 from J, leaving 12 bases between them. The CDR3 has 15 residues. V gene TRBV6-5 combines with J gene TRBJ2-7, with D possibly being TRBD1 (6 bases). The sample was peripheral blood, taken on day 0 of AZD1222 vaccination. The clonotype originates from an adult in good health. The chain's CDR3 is CASSYSSGRGYEQYF. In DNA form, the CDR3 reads TGTGCCAGCAGTTACTCGAGTGGCAGGGGCTACGAGCAGTACTTC.